Listed below are T cell receptor beta chains from one sample, sequenced in a study of T cells expressing NK-cell markers. Using the 5' RACE reads, TCRdb records one entry per CDR3 protein without DNA. Its listing shows 500,000 to 700,000 distinct CDR3 sequences. Specimen: blood T cells: a sorted CD56 or NKG2C T cell subset, CD4+ or CD8+ T cells, or bulk PBMC T cells (not recorded which). These receptors all stem from a young man in good health. The CDR3 runs from the conserved cysteine through the conserved F or W.

>TRBV27|TRBJ2-7
CASSLQGTGTYEQYF
>TRBV29-1|TRBJ1-1
CSVESGMGTEAFF
>TRBV6-5|TRBJ2-1
CASSYSKGLARYNEQFF
>TRBV5-4|TRBJ2-3
CASSLGPSGSTDTQYF
>TRBV14|TRBJ2-1
CASSPRIGDSYNEQFF
>TRBV5-1|TRBJ2-3
CASSLGATRGDTQYF
>TRBV11-1|TRBJ2-1
CASSHPTSGGTYNEQFF
>TRBV20-1|TRBJ2-7
CSARDPLTGLHEQYF
>TRBV7-2|TRBJ2-1
CASSLTPGGPYNEQFF
>TRBV6-5|TRBJ2-4
CASSLGLAGVWYF
>TRBV11-2|TRBJ2-1
CASTPRYGISYNEQFF
>TRBV5-1|TRBJ2-7
CASSLAPGGRSSYEQYF
>TRBV25-1|TRBJ1-2
CASKGLGGQGASGYTF
>TRBV10-2|TRBJ2-5
CASSETSGSGETQYF
>TRBV7-2|TRBJ1-5
CASSPGQGAIQPQHF
>TRBV12-3/TRBV12-4|TRBJ2-1
CASSFLGINNEQFF
>TRBV7-6|TRBJ2-3
CASSFIRTDTQYF
>TRBV12-3/TRBV12-4|TRBJ2-5
CASTESETQYF